This entry features one T cell receptor beta chain sequence. 60 Vbeta and 13 Jbeta primers were used in PCR. Using immunoSEQ multiplex PCR, the repertoire was profiled, and TCRdb retains in-frame clones only, with some absent. The data contain approximately 180,000 clones, 75% to 85% of them singletons. The CDR3 totals 16 residues. J lost 8 bases, V lost 3 bases, and 14 bases had no gene match. Germline assignment: CDR1 SGHNT and CDR2 YYREEE (reference sequence). The data belong to a study of cytomegalovirus exposure and HLA in healthy donors. The sample consisted of PBMCs. The source of this sequence is a woman aged 18-30 years in good health and CMV-seropositive. V gene TRBV5-4 combines with J gene TRBJ2-1; TRBD1 matches 7 bases. The CDR3 nucleotides read TGTGCCAGCAGCTCACGGGATCAGGGGGAAGTCGATGAGCAGTTCTTC. It translates to CASSSRDQGEVDEQFF. The variable domain in full, with the rest retrieved from reference TRBV5-4 and TRBJ2-1, is ETGVTQSPTHLIKTRGQQVTLRCSSQSGHNTVSWYQQALGQGPQFIFQYYREEENGRGNFPPRFSGLQFPNYSSELNVNALELDDSALYLCASSSRDQGEVDEQFFGPGTRLTVL.